This T cell receptor (beta chain) was obtained from a study of cytomegalovirus exposure and HLA in healthy donors. The germline V and J ends were trimmed by 0 bases and 7 bases, with 7 bases remaining between them. Germline assignment: CDR1 LGHNA and CDR2 YSLEER. The CDR3 totals 13 residues. PCR amplification relied on 60 Vbeta primers (plus 13 Jbeta primers). Profiled with immunoSEQ multiplex PCR; TCRdb holds only in-frame clones, not every one. In the table there are roughly 180,000 clones, 70% to 85% of which are singletons. The chain employs TRBV4-3 and TRBJ2-1; no reliable D call. The TCR was taken from a man aged 18 to 30 in good health and CMV-seronegative. Sequenced sample: PBMCs. CDR3 in amino acids: CASSQDERNEQFF. CDR3 nucleotide sequence: TGCGCCAGCAGCCAAGATGAGAGGAATGAGCAGTTCTTC.